This TCR beta chain was sequenced during a study of T cell responses to AZD1222 COVID-19 vaccine. The germline V gene has CDR1 GTSNPN and CDR2 SVGIG (reference sequence). The V gene lost 2 bases and the J gene lost 12 bases, with 25 bases spanning the gap. This CDR3 region has 15 residues. The table came from immunoSEQ multiplex PCR; TCRdb's copy has only in-frame clones and leaves some out. Of around 160,000 clones in the sample, approximately 90% are singletons; the top ten hold roughly 2.9%. The sample here was peripheral blood, taken on day 0 of MenACWY control vaccination. The sequence was obtained from an adult in good health. V is TRBV30 and J is TRBJ1-2; the D gene is possibly TRBD1 (6 bases). CDR3 in DNA: TGTGCCTGGAGTTTGAAGACTCTCGGACAGCCTGGGGACACCTTC. It yields the protein CAWSLKTLGQPGDTF.